Following are 8 T cell receptor beta chains from one sample sequenced in a study of blood T cell repertoires in COVID-19. Sequencing used immunoSEQ multiplex PCR; TCRdb keeps in-frame clones, though not all of them. Among 95,000 to 150,000 clones listed, 85% to 90% were seen once. The sequenced sample was peripheral blood. The receptors originated from a woman of 80 years or more with COVID-19, enrolled during active disease.

V gene TRBV19 combines with J gene TRBJ2-2, with 7 bases matching TRBD2. Germline V gene sequence: CDR1 LNHDA, CDR2 SQIVND (reference sequence). CDR3 length: 15 amino acids. The ends lost 3 bases at V and 4 bases at J; junction bases unmatched: 5. The CDR3 loop reads CASSIVAGGTGELFF. The CDR3 DNA follows: TGTGCCAGTAGTATCGTAGCGGGCGGCACCGGGGAGCTGTTTTTT.

The chain joins TRBV29-1 to TRBJ2-1; 9 bases align to TRBD1. The junction had 6 bases not matched to a gene; V was cut back by 2 bases and J by 4 bases. This CDR3 is built from 15 residues. CDR1 is SQVTM, CDR2 ANQGSEA, per germline. In DNA, the CDR3 is TGCAGCGTTGAACCGGGACAGGGTTTTTACAATGAGCAGTTCTTC. Translating gives CSVEPGQGFYNEQFF.

This chain links TRBV29-1 with TRBJ2-3; unclear D gene. Trimming left V 4 bases short and J 0 bases short, with 8 bases between. CDR1 SQVTM and CDR2 ANQGSEA come from the germline V gene. CDR3 size: 13 residues. The CDR3 DNA sequence: TGCAGCGTTGGGGTGACTAGCACAGATACGCAGTATTTT. This encodes CSVGVTSTDTQYF.

CDR3 coding DNA: TGTGCCAGCAGCCGGGGACAGGGGAACACCGGGGAGCTGTTTTTT. Protein product: CASSRGQGNTGELFF. The V and J genes are TRBV3-1 (or the pseudogene TRBV3-2) and TRBJ2-2; 9 nucleotides align to TRBD1. V dropped 4 bases and J dropped 1; count of bases not matched to a gene: 1. This CDR3 is 15 amino acids long. Germline CDR1 and CDR2: LGHDT and YNNKEL (reference sequence).

The chain carries TRBV10-3 and TRBJ2-3; 8 bases agree with TRBD2. The V gene end was trimmed by 11 bases and the J gene end by 4 bases; junction bases not matched to a gene: 17. This CDR3 region has 16 residues. The V gene's germline CDR1 is ENHRY and CDR2 SYGVKD. The CDR3 nucleotides are TGTGCCGTCATGCCTATACTGGAGCGGGAGCCAGATACGCAGTATTTT. Translated: CAVMPILEREPDTQYF.

The rearrangement joins TRBV5-6 to TRBJ2-7; 7 bases agree with TRBD1. The V gene's germline CDR1 is SGHDT and CDR2 YYEEEE. The CDR3 contains 15 residues. V lost 2 bases to trimming and J lost 3 bases; unmatched junction nucleotides: 8. CDR3 sequence reads: CASSLTGTAIYEQYF. For the CDR3, the DNA is TGTGCCAGCAGCTTAACCGGGACAGCAATCTACGAGCAGTACTTC.

The V and J genes are TRBV5-1 and TRBJ2-3; 10 bases are shared with TRBD2. V was pared by 3 bases and J by 1 base, with 5 bases of the junction left unmatched. This CDR3 comprises 16 residues. Germline V gives CDR1 SGHRS, CDR2 YFSETQ. The CDR3 DNA follows: TGCGCCAGCAGCTCCGGGACTAGCGACCGCACAGATACGCAGTATTTT. Its protein product is CASSSGTSDRTDTQYF. Full variable domain (rest looked up from reference TRBV5-1 and TRBJ2-3): KAGVTQTPRYLIKTRGQQVTLSCSPISGHRSVSWYQQTPGQGLQFLFEYFSETQRNKGNFPGRFSGRQFSNSRSEMNVSTLELGDSALYLCASSSGTSDRTDTQYFGPGTRLTVL.

This clone was observed once. V usage is TRBV7-2 and J usage is TRBJ1-4; D is undetermined. Trimming stripped 5 bases from V and 5 bases from J, with 12 bases between. This CDR3 contains 14 residues. Germline lookup yields CDR1 SGHTA and CDR2 FQGNSA. The CDR3 protein is CASSPLRGNEKLFF. In DNA, the CDR3 is TGTGCCAGCAGCCCGTTGAGAGGGAATGAAAAACTGTTTTTT.